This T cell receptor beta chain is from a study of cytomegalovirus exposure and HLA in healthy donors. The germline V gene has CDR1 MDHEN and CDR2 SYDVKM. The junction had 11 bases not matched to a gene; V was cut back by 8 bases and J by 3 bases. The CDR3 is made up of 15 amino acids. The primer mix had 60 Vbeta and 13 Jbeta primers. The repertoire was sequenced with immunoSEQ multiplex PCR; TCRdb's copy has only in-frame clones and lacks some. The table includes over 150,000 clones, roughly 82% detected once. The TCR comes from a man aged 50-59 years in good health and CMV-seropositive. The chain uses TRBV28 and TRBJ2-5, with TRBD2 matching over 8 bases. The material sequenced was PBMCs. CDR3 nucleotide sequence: TGTGCCAGCCGGGGGGGGGCCGAAATAAAAGAGACCCAGTACTTC. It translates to CASRGGAEIKETQYF. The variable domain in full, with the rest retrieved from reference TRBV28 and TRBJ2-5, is DVKVTQSSRYLVKRTGEKVFLECVQDMDHENMFWYRQDPGLGLRLIYFSYDVKMKEKGDIPEGYSVSREKKERFSLILESASTNQTSMYLCASRGGAEIKETQYFGPGTRLLVL.